The 4 T cell receptor beta chains below all came from one sample that was sequenced in a study of blood T cell repertoires in COVID-19 (dated by TCRdb to the early 2020s). The library relied on the immunoSEQ multiplex PCR assay. Held by TCRdb, this immuneACCESS table contains in-frame sequences only and omits some clones. Under half of the omission traces to an unresolved V gene where checked; the cause of the rest is unknown. The sample contains around 30,000 clones, 85% of them found a single time. Jointly, the top ten make up around 17% of the sample. The sequenced sample was peripheral blood. These receptors were obtained from a woman in her fifties or sixties with active COVID-19.

The chain joins TRBV28 to TRBJ2-7, with 9 bases aligning to TRBD1. CDR1 and CDR2 (germline): MDHEN, SYDVKM. V lost 5 bases and J lost 1; bases outside the gene matches: 6. There are 15 residues in the CDR3. As DNA, the CDR3 is TGTGCCAGCAGTGGGGCCGGGACAGGGTCCTACGAGCAGTACTTC. Amino acids: CASSGAGTGSYEQYF.

The rearrangement uses TRBV4-2 and TRBJ2-1; D unresolved. Germline CDR1 reads LGHNA; CDR2 reads YNFKEQ. V was clipped by 3 bases and J by 5 bases, with 8 bases between them. This CDR3 region has 13 residues. In DNA, the CDR3 is TGTGCCAGCAGCCACTCCCCTAACAATGAGCAGTTCTTC. Encoded protein: CASSHSPNNEQFF.

Here the CDR3 DNA reads TGTGCCAGCAGCCACTATTACAATGAGCAGTTCTTC. Translated, it gives CASSHYYNEQFF. The chain combines TRBV14 with TRBJ2-1; D not certain. Per the germline V gene, CDR1 is SGHDN and CDR2 is FVKESK. CDR3 length: 12 residues. The V end lost 3 bases, the J end lost 4 bases, and 4 bases lay between the germline ends.

This sequence joins TRBV10-1 and TRBJ2-1; tentative D call: TRBD1 (5 bases). Deletions cut 0 bases from V and 5 bases from J, with 14 bases between. There are 16 residues in the CDR3. CDR1 and CDR2 (germline): WNHNN, SYGVQD (reference sequence). Here the CDR3 reads CASSESPGLSDNEQFF. The CDR3, as DNA: TGCGCCAGCAGTGAGTCCCCAGGGTTATCAGACAATGAGCAGTTCTTC.